This T cell receptor (beta chain) was sequenced in a study of cytomegalovirus exposure and HLA in healthy donors. Study at large: HLA-typed donors contributed some 85 million unique TCRs, which were held in an early data release. Overall study findings and caveats: Sequencing probably produced one cluster of sequence variants that were highly shared.

The germline gives CDR1 MNHNY, CDR2 SVGAGI (reference sequence). J lost 2 bases, V lost 2 bases, and 7 bases had no gene match. The CDR3 sequence is 16 residues long. With respect to this clone: Its antigen is undetermined.

The PCR made use of 60 Vbeta and 13 Jbeta primers. Generated by immunoSEQ multiplex PCR, the TCRdb table keeps only in-frame clones and is missing some. The sample holds approximately 170,000 clones, roughly four fifths seen once. The specimen was PBMCs. This sequence joins TRBV6-6 and TRBJ2-3; 7 nucleotides line up with TRBD2. This TCR came from a man in his fifties or sixties in good health and CMV-seropositive. The DNA for the CDR3 is TGTGCCAGCAGTTACGTCGGCGGGAGCGCCACAGATACGCAGTATTTT. It specifies CASSYVGGSATDTQYF.